This entry features one TCR beta chain sequence. Authors' methods: Amplified reference gene primers provided the basis for estimating nucleated cell counts. The repertoire was sequenced with immunoSEQ multiplex PCR; TCRdb's copy has only in-frame clones and lacks some. The DNA gave D and trimming, while V, J and clone size come from that table. The data hold 240,000 or so clones, with 70% to 85% observed a single time. The CDR3 is 15 amino acids. Trimming removed 3 bases from V and 3 bases from J, with 15 bases in between. The germline V gene encodes CDR1 SEHNR and CDR2 FQNEAQ (reference sequence). The entry originates in a study of blood T cell repertoires in COVID-19. Study-wide background: The origin of the acute and convalescent COVID-19 samples was the United States, Italy and Spain. In each case, the material was cDNA or gDNA derived from T cells, B-cell-depleted T cells, or PBMCs.

The chain combines TRBV7-9 with TRBJ2-7, with D possibly being TRBD2 (6 bases). The sequence came from a woman older than 75 with acute or convalescent COVID-19. The sequenced sample consisted of peripheral blood. CDR3 in DNA: TGTGCCAGCAGCTTGGCGTCTCGGGAGTACTACGAGCAGTACTTC. Its protein is CASSLASREYYEQYF.